This entry describes one TCR beta chain. The antigen it recognizes is unknown. Within one base of it there is no much larger clone, and no base qualities were kept. Ficoll-Paque density gradient centrifugation was used to isolate PBMCs. The data originate from a study of T-cell memory formation after mild COVID-19 (dated by TCRdb to about 2021). For the wider study: Most TCR sequence clusters were specific to one of the two donors. The cohort comprised two young, previously healthy adult volunteers, one female and one male. T-cell clones expanding and contracting after mild COVID-19 in a couple of donors were tracked by longitudinal TCRalpha and TCRbeta repertoire sequencing. Overall study outcomes, separate from this receptor: Contracting CD4+ clones appeared mostly in the CM and EM memory subsets, whereas CD8+ clones were enriched in EMRA. Balanced CD4/CD8 phenotypes were observed for clones contracting from day 15 to 85, whereas a bias towards CD4+ was observed for a second wave of clones expanding from day 15 to 37. Some responding clones were found in pre-infection memory, which suggests that pre-existing cross-reactive memory T cells took part in the SARS-CoV-2 response. SARS-CoV-2 specificity of the second-wave clones peaking on day 37 was not confirmed. The study covered only a couple of mild cases, and larger cohorts including severe cases with pre-infection samples were considered necessary.

V is cut by 0 bases and J by 0 bases, and the space between the germline ends is 10 bases. Reading the germline V gene gives CDR1 SGHRS and CDR2 YFSETQ. From the cysteine through the phenylalanine, the CDR3 covers 15 amino acids. The only DNA kept is the CDR3, 45 bases in frame from the first base. Sequenced using an Illumina NovaSeq 6000. TCRalpha and TCRbeta cDNA libraries were constructed by 5'RACE with constant-segment primers, with sample barcodes and unique molecular identifiers being introduced. Trizol reagent was used to extract RNA from every sample. Library amplification was performed in two PCR steps, and a second sample barcode and Illumina TruSeq adapters were introduced in the second step. Sequencing of libraries was performed on an Illumina NovaSeq with 2 x 150 bp paired-end reads. Turning to the authors' computational methods: Demultiplexing of reads and collapsing into UMI-guided consensus sequences were performed with migec v1.2.7. Using mixcr v2.1.11, the UMI consensuses were aligned to TRA and TRB V and J templates and assembled into clonotypes. Expanded or contracted clonotypes were those called significant by both edgeR and NoisET, with noise models trained on biological replicates. edgeR calls used a false discovery rate-adjusted p below 0.01 and a log2 fold-change threshold of 1. As an exploratory analysis of dynamics, max-normalized trajectories of the 1000 most abundant clonotypes were examined by PCA with hierarchical clustering. The CD4 or CD8 phenotype of responding clones was assigned using the separately sequenced CD4+ and CD8+ repertoires. Starting from the raw public reads, TCRdb applied fastp trimming at Q25, assembled clones with MiXCR and retained in-frame beta chains. CDR3 protein sequences are deduplicated, and each keeps its most common genes and DNA. TCRdb's processing, not the authors' own work, is the source of the V and J calls. The sample table holds 550,000 to 700,000 distinct CDR3 sequences, of which roughly 17% were seen once. In total, the top ten clones hold 8.1% of the sample.

The sequencing sample was made of PBMCs or a T cell subset sorted from them (not recorded which). The clonotype was recovered from an adult woman who had mild COVID-19 (a few samples of this study predate the infection). The sample titles of this study are shuffled in the database, so cell type and time point are left out; the donor was told from shared clones. The sequence is built from TRBV5-1 and TRBJ2-7; a confident D gene designation cannot be given. The nucleotides are TGCGCCAGCAGCTTGGGGCAGAACCCCTCCTACGAGCAGTACTTC. Its translation reads: CASSLGQNPSYEQYF. Reference TRBV5-1 and TRBJ2-7 genes cover what lies past the CDR3, so the full variable domain is KAGVTQTPRYLIKTRGQQVTLSCSPISGHRSVSWYQQTPGQGLQFLFEYFSETQRNKGNFPGRFSGRQFSNSRSEMNVSTLELGDSALYLCASSLGQNPSYEQYFGPGTRLTVT.